This record concerns one T cell receptor (beta chain) sequence. Only in-frame clones appear in the TCRdb table, and some are missing; sequencing was by immunoSEQ multiplex PCR. This table has about 14,000 clones, over 70% appearing once. This sample was taken from a study of T cells after somatic rescue of genetic block. The V end lost 0 bases, the J end lost 4 bases, and 12 bases lay between the germline ends. This CDR3 is built from 15 residues. Germline V gene data show CDR1 as MGHRA and CDR2 as YSYEKL. The sample was peripheral blood mononuclear cells (PBMCs). V and J are TRBV4-1 and TRBJ1-1, with D possibly being TRBD1 (5 bases). The TCR originated in a boy under 18. The CDR3 sequence: CASSQDWGGGTEAFF. CDR3 sequence (DNA): TGCGCCAGCAGCCAAGATTGGGGCGGCGGCACTGAAGCTTTCTTT.